The 9 T cell receptor beta chains in this list originate from one sample, sequenced in a study of Ad26.COV2.S vaccination and SARS-CoV-2 variants. Libraries were prepared by immunoSEQ multiplex PCR; TCRdb keeps only in-frame clonotypes and omits some of them. The sample lists about 320,000 clones, 85% to 90% seen once, with approximately 5% in the top ten. Treatment of the sample: around 19 received Ad26.COV2.S at low or high dose, single or two shots; roughly 5 received placebo; per-sample allocation not given. Samples were taken on day 63 after the first vaccine or placebo injection. Source: peripheral blood, taken in a trial of Ad26.COV2.S vaccine versus placebo. The receptor set was obtained from a person between 18 and 59 years old who received the Ad26.COV2.S COVID-19 vaccine or a placebo.

The chain joins TRBV6-5 to TRBJ1-6; no definite D call. Trimming stripped 0 bases from V and 3 bases from J, with 9 bases between. CDR1 MNHEY and CDR2 SVGAGI come from the germline V gene. The CDR3 spans 16 residues. The CDR3 sequence: CASSYSWQLYNSPLHF. The CDR3 DNA reads TGTGCCAGCAGTTACTCGTGGCAGCTCTATAATTCACCCCTCCACTTT.

The V call is TRBV9, the J call TRBJ2-3; 8 bases align to TRBD2. Trimming took 0 bases from V and 3 from J; bases not matched to a gene: 6. The CDR3 loop spans 16 amino acids. Per germline, CDR1 SGDLS and CDR2 YYNGEE. The CDR3 DNA reads TGTGCCAGCAGCGTAGTGGGACTAGGTGGTACAGATACGCAGTATTTT. Translation gives CASSVVGLGGTDTQYF.

The genes are TRBV7-2 and TRBJ2-5; TRBD2 agrees at 12 bases. The trim removed 1 base at V and 5 bases at J, leaving 14 bases unmatched. This CDR3 has 19 amino acids. CDR1 is SGHTA and CDR2 is FQGNSA in the germline V gene. Here the CDR3 DNA reads TGTGCCAGCAGCTTAGATTCGACTAGCGGGAGTCGGCATGGCGAGACCCAGTACTTC. It specifies CASSLDSTSGSRHGETQYF.

The CDR3 bases are TGTGCCAGCAGCTCCCGGGGCTCGGGAGATACGCAGTATTTT. Protein: CASSSRGSGDTQYF. The chain couples TRBV5-6 to TRBJ2-3, with D possibly being TRBD1 or TRBD2 (5 bases each). Trimming left V 3 bases short and J 5 bases short, with 13 bases between. The CDR3 is made up of 14 amino acids. CDR1 is SGHDT, CDR2 YYEEEE, per germline.

This clone appeared a few times. This chain joins TRBV7-6 and TRBJ1-1, with a tentative D call TRBD1 (6 bases). The CDR3 sequence is 16 residues long. Trimming stripped 1 base from V and 4 bases from J, with 16 bases between. Germline V gene lookup returns CDR1 SGHVS and CDR2 FNYEAQ. CDR3 DNA: TGTGCCAGCAGCTTAGAGGGGCGAGGGGGGAGCACTGAAGCTTTCTTT. It encodes CASSLEGRGGSTEAFF.

V and J are TRBV29-1 and TRBJ1-2, with no clear D. The CDR3 has 12 amino acids. V was pared by 5 bases and J by 2 bases, with 9 bases between. Germline V gives CDR1 SQVTM, CDR2 ANQGSEA. CDR3 DNA: TGCAGCGTTCATAGCCTGAACTATGGCTACACCTTC. Translating gives CSVHSLNYGYTF.

This CDR3 is CASSLAAWGTDTEAFF. The CDR3, as DNA: TGTGCCAGCAGCTTAGCCGCCTGGGGAACGGACACTGAAGCTTTCTTT. This sequence joins TRBV7-6 and TRBJ1-1; D gene ambiguous. CDR3 length: 16 residues. In germline, CDR1 is SGHVS, CDR2 FNYEAQ. V gave up 0 bases and J gave up 3 bases, with 14 bases separating them.

This rearrangement joins TRBV19 to TRBJ1-6; no definite D call. CDR3 length: 15 amino acids. The germline V gene has CDR1 LNHDA and CDR2 SQIVND (reference sequence). The V gene lost 9 bases and the J gene lost 4 bases, with 16 bases spanning the gap. In nucleotides, the CDR3 is TGTGCCAGCCAAGTGAGTGGGGTTTATAATTCACCCCTCCACTTT. It specifies CASQVSGVYNSPLHF.

The chain uses TRBV13 and TRBJ2-2, with no clear D. Germline CDR1 PRHDT, CDR2 FYEKMQ (reference sequence). The V end lost 4 bases, the J end lost 7 bases, and 13 bases lay between the germline ends. The CDR3 consists of 14 residues. CDR3 protein: CASSYSPTSGELFF. CDR3 DNA sequence: TGTGCCAGCAGCTACAGCCCCACCAGCGGGGAGCTGTTTTTT.